Following are 16 T cell receptor beta chains from one sample sequenced in a study of tissue T cells after allogeneic stem cell transplantation. Assay: immunoSEQ multiplex PCR; the TCRdb copy retains only in-frame clones and omits some. This table has some 7,000 clones, roughly 45% appearing once. Noted time point: mouse harvest day 7 after allogeneic transplant. Mouse grafts combined 10^7 T-cell-depleted bone marrow cells with 10^6 splenic CD5+ T cells. The sample was lymph node tissue. The receptors derive from a female BALB/c mouse given C57BL/6 T cells with graft-versus-host disease after an allogeneic hematopoietic cell transplant.

Comment on this clone: Mouse names are used for the genes. The missing CDR3 end, 1 residue past where the read stops, is filled in from the germline J gene. The chain carries TRBV12-1 and TRBJ2-3, with TRBD2 identical over 9 bases. Germline CDR1 and CDR2: SGHSN and HYEKVE. The length of the CDR3 is 13 residues. V trimming: 4 bases; J trimming: 3 bases; junction bases outside the gene matches: 1. The CDR3 reads CASSLGGAETLYF. The sequenced part of the CDR3 DNA is TGTGCCAGCTCACTGGGGGGCGCAGAAACGCTGTAT. Full variable domain (outside the CDR3, taken from reference TRBV12-1 and TRBJ2-3): DSGVVQSPRHIIKEKGGRSVLTCIPISGHSNVVWYQQTLGKELKFLIQHYEKVERDKGFLPSRFSVQQFDDYHSEMNMSALELEDSAMYFCASSLGGAETLYFGSGTRLTVL.

This clone appeared a few times. Each gene name is a mouse one. The observed sequence ends 1 residue before the CDR3 terminus, with the missing tail filled in from the germline J gene. This chain links TRBV5 with TRBJ2-1; D is perhaps TRBD2 (5 bases). Trimming took 4 bases from V and 1 from J, leaving 11 bases between them. CDR1 LGHNA and CDR2 YNLKQL come from the germline V gene (reference sequence). The CDR3 is 15 residues long. CDR3 DNA, as far as it was read: TGTGCCAGCAGCCCCTCACTGGAGAACTATGCTGAGCAGTTC. Translated, it gives CASSPSLENYAEQF. The whole CDR3 region reads CASSPSLENYAEQFF.

This clone has a handful of counts. Genes here carry mouse names. The CDR3 end lies 1 residue beyond the end of the read and is filled in from the germline J gene. The chain employs TRBV16 and TRBJ2-7; 9 nucleotides align to TRBD2. The junction had 2 bases not matched to a gene; V was cut back by 5 bases and J by 6 bases. Germline CDR1 SGHSA, CDR2 FRNQAP. The CDR3 length is 12 residues. The part of the CDR3 DNA that was read is TGTGCAAGCAGCAACTGGGGGGCTGAACAGTAC. Encoded protein: CASSNWGAEQY. The CDR3 in its entirety is CASSNWGAEQYF.

This clone showed up just once. Here the gene names and germline are mouse. The read finishes 1 residue shy of the CDR3 end, and the germline J gene is used to complete it. The chain joins TRBV12-2 to TRBJ2-4; D not certain. The CDR3 is made up of 14 amino acids. Trimming took 0 bases from V and 1 from J, leaving 7 bases between them. Germline V gives CDR1 SGHLS, CDR2 HYDKME. CDR3 amino acids: CASSLSGGQNTLYF. The CDR3 DNA, read in part, is TGTGCCAGCTCTCTCTCAGGAGGTCAAAACACCTTGTAC.

Details on this clone: These gene names are mouse names. Other DNA sequences in the same sample also yield this CDR3. The sequenced CDR3 bases are TGTGCCAGCAGTCTGTCGAATAGTCAAAACACCTTGTAC. Protein product: CASSLSNSQNTLY. The full CDR3 protein is CASSLSNSQNTLYF. This chain uses TRBV26 with TRBJ2-4; D not certain. The read ends 1 residue before the CDR3 terminus; that terminus is restored from the germline J gene. Germline loops: CDR1 KGHPV, CDR2 FQNQEV (reference sequence). V was cut by 0 bases and J by 0 bases, with 4 bases left in between. The length of the CDR3 is 14 residues.

A remark on this clone: The gene names here belong to mouse. Sequencing ends 1 residue short of the CDR3 end; the germline J gene provides the rest. The chain joins TRBV16 to TRBJ2-1; 11 nucleotides agree with TRBD2. Germline V lookup: CDR1 SGHSA, CDR2 FRNQAP. The ends lost 5 bases at V and 1 base at J; junction bases unmatched: 4. The CDR3 extends over 16 amino acids. The CDR3 sequence: CASSLRDWGNYAEQFF. The sequenced part of the CDR3 DNA is TGTGCAAGCAGCCTCCGGGACTGGGGGAACTATGCTGAGCAGTTC.

This clone is categorized as large. Genes here carry mouse names. The missing CDR3 end, 1 residue past where the read stops, is filled in from the germline J gene. The rearrangement uses TRBV1 and TRBJ2-1; tentatively, D is TRBD1 or TRBD2 (7 bases each). Deletions cut 0 bases from V and 7 bases from J, with 13 bases between. CDR1 is NSQYPW, CDR2 LRSPGD, per germline (reference sequence). The CDR3 sequence is 15 residues long. The covered CDR3 bases are TGCACCTGCAGTGCAGAGGGCAGGGGGGGAGCTGAGCAGTTC. Its translation: CTCSAEGRGGAEQF. The CDR3, in full, reads CTCSAEGRGGAEQFF.

The sample holds a few counts of this clone. Gene names are the mouse ones. The CDR3 is cut off 1 residue early in the read; its end comes from the germline J gene. The chain links TRBV3 to TRBJ1-3; tentative D call: TRBD1 (6 bases). V was trimmed by 6 bases and J by 4 bases, leaving 10 bases between them. This CDR3 is built from 13 residues. CDR1 is SNHLY, CDR2 FYNGKV, per germline (reference sequence). CDR3: CASRQGPGNTLYF. Partial CDR3 DNA: TGTGCCAGCAGACAGGGACCCGGAAATACGCTCTAT.

The table lists this clone with a few counts. These gene names are mouse names. Coverage ceases 1 residue before the CDR3 finishes, and the germline J gene fills in the end. The chain is built from TRBV20 and TRBJ2-7, with a weak D call TRBD1 (6 bases). Trimming took 0 bases from V and 0 from J, leaving 9 bases between them. This CDR3 has 14 residues. Germline V gene data show CDR1 as GFQATS and CDR2 as STVNSAI. Incomplete CDR3 DNA: TGTGGTGCTAGGGATCGAGGGGGCTCCTATGAACAGTAC. Translation: CGARDRGGSYEQY. The CDR3 as a whole reads CGARDRGGSYEQYF. Filled out from reference TRBV20 and TRBJ2-7, the complete variable domain reads GALVYQYPRRTICKSGTSMRMECQAVGFQATSVAWYRQSPQKTFELIALSTVNSAIKYEQNFTQEKFPISHPNLSFSSMTVLNAYLEDRGLYLCGARDRGGSYEQYFGPGTRLTVL.

A remark on this clone: Genes and germline are mouse. The read is 1 residue too short to cover the CDR3 end, so that end is filled in from the germline J gene. The chain recombines TRBV17 with TRBJ2-5; 7 positions agree with TRBD1. This CDR3 has 15 amino acids. The V gene end was trimmed by 0 bases and the J gene end by 6 bases; junction bases not matched to a gene: 6. Germline CDR1 and CDR2: MNHDT and YYDKIL. This chain's CDR3 is CASSRDPQGLDTQYF. Incomplete CDR3 DNA: TGTGCTAGCAGTAGAGATCCACAGGGGTTGGACACCCAGTAC.

Turning to this clone: Genes here carry mouse names. The DNA read from the CDR3 is TGTGCCAGCAGCTTAACCCTAAACACCGGGCAGCTCTAC. Its protein product is CASSLTLNTGQLY. The whole CDR3 region reads CASSLTLNTGQLYF. This sequence joins TRBV3 and TRBJ2-2; the D is unclear. The CDR3 goes on 1 residue after the read ends, and that part is filled in from the germline J gene. The germline V and J ends were trimmed by 2 bases and 1 base, with 5 bases remaining between them. The CDR3 runs 14 residues. Germline lookup yields CDR1 SNHLY and CDR2 FYNGKV (reference sequence).

This clone was counted a single time. Germline and genes: mouse. Read data end 1 residue before the CDR3 end; the end is taken from the germline J gene. V gene TRBV2 combines with J gene TRBJ2-4; the D is unclear. V was trimmed by 2 bases and J by 0 bases, leaving 3 bases between them. The CDR3 has 13 amino acids. The germline CDR1 and CDR2 sequences are LGHNA and YSYQKL. The CDR3 here is CASSQNSQNTLYF. The part of the CDR3 DNA that was read is TGTGCCAGCAGCCAAAATAGTCAAAACACCTTGTAC.

Details on this clone: Gene names follow the mouse nomenclature. The read stops 1 residue short of the end of the CDR3; the missing end is completed from the germline J gene. The J gene is TRBJ2-4, the V gene TRBV26; maybe TRBD1 (5 bases). Trimming left V 3 bases short and J 1 base short, with 5 bases between. CDR1 is KGHPV, CDR2 FQNQEV, per germline (reference sequence). The CDR3 sequence is 13 residues long. The CDR3 sequence is CASSLGGQNTLYF. The part of the CDR3 DNA that was read is TGTGCCAGCAGTCTAGGGGGTCAAAACACCTTGTAC.

Regarding this clone: Gene names denote mouse genes. The read ends 1 residue before the CDR3 terminus; that terminus is restored from the germline J gene. V is TRBV29 and J is TRBJ2-1, with a possible D match to TRBD2 (6 bases). The length of the CDR3 is 15 residues. Trimming removed 3 bases from V and 2 bases from J, with 11 bases in between. Germline-derived CDR1 and CDR2 are MSHET and SYDVDS. The CDR3 is CASSFSGAYYAEQFF. The CDR3 bases that were read are TGTGCTAGCAGTTTTTCTGGGGCTTACTATGCTGAGCAGTTC. Together with reference TRBV29 and TRBJ2-1, the CDR3 gives the full variable domain: DMKVTQMPRYLIKRMGENVLLECGQDMSHETMYWYRQDPGLGLQLIYISYDVDSNSEGDIPKGYRVSRKKREHFSLILDSAKTNQTSVYFCASSFSGAYYAEQFFGPGTRLTVL.

This clone has more than one count but fewer than ten. The listed genes are named as in mouse. The read is 1 residue too short to cover the CDR3 end, so that end is filled in from the germline J gene. The chain uses TRBV2 and TRBJ2-1; 10 bases map to TRBD2. The CDR3 is made up of 16 amino acids. The germline V gene encodes CDR1 LGHNA and CDR2 YSYQKL. After removal of 3 bases from V and 3 bases from J, the junction contained 5 bases not matched to a gene. Partial CDR3 DNA: TGTGCCAGCAGCCAGCCCGACTGGGGGGTCTATGCTGAGCAGTTC. Translated: CASSQPDWGVYAEQF. The entire CDR3 protein reads CASSQPDWGVYAEQFF.

This clone came up a few times. The gene names given are mouse names. With the read ending 1 residue before the CDR3 end, the germline J gene is used to fill in that end. The chain couples TRBV29 to TRBJ2-7; D is uncertain. Germline V gives CDR1 MSHET, CDR2 SYDVDS. This CDR3 is 12 amino acids long. V lost 3 bases to trimming and J lost 1 base, with 4 bases between them. Partial CDR3 DNA: TGTGCTAGCAGTTTCCAATCCTATGAACAGTAC. Its protein product is CASSFQSYEQY. The whole CDR3 reads CASSFQSYEQYF.